These T cell receptor beta chains were read from a single sample in a study of chronic HIV infection and antiretroviral therapy. TCRdb reanalysed the 5' RACE reads using MiXCR and keeps one entry per CDR3 protein. The sample lists about 38,000 distinct CDR3 sequences; approximately 7.4% were seen once. The source material was peripheral blood. These receptor sequences come from an adult who had HIV and had not received antiretroviral therapy, or was an uninfected healthy control (not recorded which). The CDR3 runs from the conserved cysteine through the conserved F or W. A D gene is named only where the DNA matches it firmly. Clone size appears in some rows only: once, few, many, or a class for an expanded clone.

CDR3nt: TGTGCCATCGGGACTAGCGGGAACTACAATGAGCAGTTCTTC
CDR3aa: CAIGTSGNYNEQFF
v_gene: TRBV27
abundance: -
d_gene: TRBD2
j_gene: TRBJ2-1

CDR3nt: TGTGCCATCAGTGAGTCCAGCGGGAGGTACTACGAGCAGTACTTC
CDR3aa: CAISESSGRYYEQYF
v_gene: TRBV10-3
abundance: many
d_gene: TRBD2
j_gene: TRBJ2-7

CDR3nt: TGTGCCAGCAGGGAGCTAGCGGGAGATACGCAGTATTTT
CDR3aa: CASRELAGDTQYF
v_gene: TRBV2
abundance: few
d_gene: TRBD2
j_gene: TRBJ2-3

CDR3nt: TGTGCCAGCAGTGAAGCAAGGGCGGGGGCCTACGAGCAGTACTTC
CDR3aa: CASSEARAGAYEQYF
v_gene: TRBV2
abundance: few
d_gene: TRBD2
j_gene: TRBJ2-7

CDR3nt: TGCGCCAGCAGCAACCGGGACAGGGGCTACCTTGGGTACAATGAGCAGTTCTTC
CDR3aa: CASSNRDRGYLGYNEQFF
v_gene: TRBV4-3
abundance: few
d_gene: TRBD1
j_gene: TRBJ2-1

CDR3nt: TGTGCCAGCAGTTACTTGGACGGGAGCCTCAATGAGCAGTTCTTC
CDR3aa: CASSYLDGSLNEQFF
v_gene: TRBV6-2/TRBV6-3
abundance: many
d_gene: -
j_gene: TRBJ2-1

CDR3nt: TGTGCCAGTAGTCTGCCCCCCGGCATTCAGTACTTC
CDR3aa: CASSLPPGIQYF
v_gene: TRBV28
abundance: -
d_gene: -
j_gene: TRBJ2-4

CDR3nt: TGTGCCAGCATCCGACGGTGGAGGGGTGCCACTGAAGCTTTCTTT
CDR3aa: CASIRRWRGATEAFF
v_gene: TRBV28
abundance: many
d_gene: -
j_gene: TRBJ1-1

CDR3nt: TGCAGCGTTGAAACAGGGGGGGACAATGAGCAGTTCTTC
CDR3aa: CSVETGGDNEQFF
v_gene: TRBV29-1
abundance: few
d_gene: -
j_gene: TRBJ2-1

CDR3nt: TGTGCCAGCAGTTTGGGGACTAGCGGGAAAGGTTTCCAAGAGACCCAGTACTTC
CDR3aa: CASSLGTSGKGFQETQYF
v_gene: TRBV28
abundance: many
d_gene: TRBD2
j_gene: TRBJ2-5

CDR3nt: TGTGCCAGCAGTCGTCGGGGTAGGGTGAATGAGCAGTTCTTC
CDR3aa: CASSRRGRVNEQFF
v_gene: TRBV6-1
abundance: -
d_gene: -
j_gene: TRBJ2-1

CDR3nt: TGCAGTGCTAGAGGAACCAGAGACAATGAGCAGTTCTTC
CDR3aa: CSARGTRDNEQFF
v_gene: TRBV20-1
abundance: few
d_gene: -
j_gene: TRBJ2-1

CDR3nt: TGTGCCAGCAGTTTCATCAGTCTAGCGAGCAATGAGCAGTTCTTC
CDR3aa: CASSFISLASNEQFF
v_gene: TRBV28
abundance: -
d_gene: -
j_gene: TRBJ2-1

CDR3nt: TGCGCCAGCAGCCAAGCTTTGTACGATGAGCAGTTCTTC
CDR3aa: CASSQALYDEQFF
v_gene: TRBV4-3
abundance: -
d_gene: -
j_gene: TRBJ2-1

CDR3nt: TGTGCCAGCAGCTTCGCTAGCGGGAGCGCAGATACGCAGTATTTT
CDR3aa: CASSFASGSADTQYF
v_gene: TRBV11-1
abundance: few
d_gene: TRBD2
j_gene: TRBJ2-3

CDR3nt: TGCAGTGCCAGTGGTCAGCAGCTCTATAATTCACCCCTCCACTTT
CDR3aa: CSASGQQLYNSPLHF
v_gene: TRBV20-1
abundance: few
d_gene: -
j_gene: TRBJ1-6

CDR3nt: TGCAGTGCCGCCAGGGGGAGGCAGCCCCAGCATTTT
CDR3aa: CSAARGRQPQHF
v_gene: TRBV20-1
abundance: -
d_gene: TRBD1
j_gene: TRBJ1-5

CDR3nt: TGTGCCAGCATGGGACAGTCTGGAAACACCATATATTTT
CDR3aa: CASMGQSGNTIYF
v_gene: TRBV6-5
abundance: -
d_gene: TRBD1
j_gene: TRBJ1-3

CDR3nt: TGTGCCAGCAGCGCCACCACTAGCACAGATACGCAGTATTTT
CDR3aa: CASSATTSTDTQYF
v_gene: TRBV9
abundance: -
d_gene: -
j_gene: TRBJ2-3

CDR3nt: TGTGCCAGCAGTACCGGGACAGGGACCTCCTACGAGCAGTACTTC
CDR3aa: CASSTGTGTSYEQYF
v_gene: TRBV28
abundance: -
d_gene: TRBD1
j_gene: TRBJ2-7

CDR3nt: TGCGCCAGCAGCTTGGGACAGCTGAATTCACCCCTCCACTTT
CDR3aa: CASSLGQLNSPLHF
v_gene: TRBV5-1
abundance: -
d_gene: -
j_gene: TRBJ1-6

CDR3nt: TGTGCCATCAGTGAGTTCCCTGGGACAGGGATGGACTATGGCTACACCTTC
CDR3aa: CAISEFPGTGMDYGYTF
v_gene: TRBV10-3
abundance: many
d_gene: TRBD1
j_gene: TRBJ1-2

CDR3nt: TGTGCCAGCAGTGTTAATGGAGTAGGTTCAGATACGCAGTATTTT
CDR3aa: CASSVNGVGSDTQYF
v_gene: TRBV6-4
abundance: few
d_gene: -
j_gene: TRBJ2-3

CDR3nt: TGTGCCAGCAGCTTTGGACAGGGCCCCAGGGACACCATATATTTT
CDR3aa: CASSFGQGPRDTIYF
v_gene: TRBV7-2
abundance: many
d_gene: TRBD1
j_gene: TRBJ1-3

CDR3nt: TGTGCCAGCAGCTATGACTCGGATGATACGCAGTATTTT
CDR3aa: CASSYDSDDTQYF
v_gene: TRBV7-6
abundance: many
d_gene: -
j_gene: TRBJ2-3

CDR3nt: TGCGCCAGCAGTGGCGCCAGATCCGGGGAGCTGTTTTTT
CDR3aa: CASSGARSGELFF
v_gene: TRBV10-2
abundance: few
d_gene: -
j_gene: TRBJ2-2

CDR3nt: TGCAGTGCTAGAGATCTGGGGCCGCCTAATCAGCCCCAGCATTTT
CDR3aa: CSARDLGPPNQPQHF
v_gene: TRBV20-1
abundance: -
d_gene: -
j_gene: TRBJ1-5

CDR3nt: TGTGCCAGCAGAATCGGACAGGGGATGTCCGATACGCAGTATTTT
CDR3aa: CASRIGQGMSDTQYF
v_gene: TRBV28
abundance: few
d_gene: TRBD1
j_gene: TRBJ2-3

CDR3nt: TGCAGTGCTAGAGTCGGACTAGCGGGGCCCACAGATACGCAGTATTTT
CDR3aa: CSARVGLAGPTDTQYF
v_gene: TRBV20-1
abundance: many
d_gene: TRBD2
j_gene: TRBJ2-3

CDR3nt: TGCGCCAGCAGCCCGTACATAATCTCCTACGAGCAGTACTTC
CDR3aa: CASSPYIISYEQYF
v_gene: TRBV4-3
abundance: few
d_gene: -
j_gene: TRBJ2-7

CDR3nt: TGCAGCGTTGTTTCCGGGGACTTGAAAGAGACCCAGTACTTC
CDR3aa: CSVVSGDLKETQYF
v_gene: TRBV29-1
abundance: -
d_gene: -
j_gene: TRBJ2-5

CDR3nt: TGCGCCAGCAGTTTTGACAGGGGCAATGAGCAGTTCTTC
CDR3aa: CASSFDRGNEQFF
v_gene: TRBV5-1
abundance: few
d_gene: TRBD1
j_gene: TRBJ2-1

CDR3nt: TGTGCCAGCAGCTTAGAGCCTAGCGGGAGCTCTGAGCAGTTCTTC
CDR3aa: CASSLEPSGSSEQFF
v_gene: TRBV7-8
abundance: many
d_gene: TRBD2
j_gene: TRBJ2-1

CDR3nt: TGTGCCAGCAGCTTAGGGGCAGCGGGAATCCAAGAGACCCAGTACTTC
CDR3aa: CASSLGAAGIQETQYF
v_gene: TRBV11-2
abundance: few
d_gene: TRBD2
j_gene: TRBJ2-5

CDR3nt: TGTGCCAGTAGAGGAGGGGGGACTAGCGGTTACAATGAGCAGTTCTTC
CDR3aa: CASRGGGTSGYNEQFF
v_gene: TRBV21-1
abundance: medium-sized
d_gene: -
j_gene: TRBJ2-1

CDR3nt: TGTGCCAGCGCTAGGGACGGAAATATGAACACTGAAGCTTTCTTT
CDR3aa: CASARDGNMNTEAFF
v_gene: TRBV5-6
abundance: -
d_gene: -
j_gene: TRBJ1-1

CDR3nt: TGTGCCAGCAGTTCTTATCCCGGGACTAGCGGGAGGCCCAATGAGCAGTTCTTC
CDR3aa: CASSSYPGTSGRPNEQFF
v_gene: TRBV28
abundance: -
d_gene: TRBD2
j_gene: TRBJ2-1

CDR3nt: TGTGCCAGCAGCTTAGGTTTGACGGAGCAGTTCTTC
CDR3aa: CASSLGLTEQFF
v_gene: TRBV7-8
abundance: few
d_gene: -
j_gene: TRBJ2-1

CDR3nt: TGTGCCAGCAGCGTAGAGTCGGGACTCCCCCCAGATACGCAGTATTTT
CDR3aa: CASSVESGLPPDTQYF
v_gene: TRBV9
abundance: few
d_gene: -
j_gene: TRBJ2-3

CDR3nt: TGCAGCGTTACGGACGTACGCTCTGGAAACACCATATATTTT
CDR3aa: CSVTDVRSGNTIYF
v_gene: TRBV29-1
abundance: -
d_gene: -
j_gene: TRBJ1-3

CDR3nt: TGTGCCAGCAGCTTGAGGGGGAATTCACCCCTCCACTTT
CDR3aa: CASSLRGNSPLHF
v_gene: TRBV5-6
abundance: many
d_gene: -
j_gene: TRBJ1-6

CDR3nt: TGTGCCAGTAGTTCGCGGGAGGGCCTCCAAGAGACCCAGTACTTC
CDR3aa: CASSSREGLQETQYF
v_gene: TRBV28
abundance: many
d_gene: TRBD2
j_gene: TRBJ2-5

CDR3nt: TGTGCCAGCAGTTACGCGAGCGGGTCCTACGAGCAGTACTTC
CDR3aa: CASSYASGSYEQYF
v_gene: TRBV6-2/TRBV6-3
abundance: medium-sized
d_gene: -
j_gene: TRBJ2-7

CDR3nt: TGTGCCAGCAGCTCTACAGGGGGCGCAGAAACTTTCTTT
CDR3aa: CASSSTGGAETFF
v_gene: TRBV7-6
abundance: few
d_gene: TRBD1
j_gene: TRBJ1-1

CDR3nt: TGTGCCATCAGTGGGTCGGGAGGCGAGCAGTACTTC
CDR3aa: CAISGSGGEQYF
v_gene: TRBV10-3
abundance: few
d_gene: TRBD2
j_gene: TRBJ2-7

CDR3nt: TGTGCCAGCAGTGAATGGGAGCTACAAAGCAATCAGCCCCAGCATTTT
CDR3aa: CASSEWELQSNQPQHF
v_gene: TRBV2
abundance: few
d_gene: -
j_gene: TRBJ1-5

CDR3nt: TGTGCCATCAGTGATGATAGCAATCAGCCCCAGCATTTT
CDR3aa: CAISDDSNQPQHF
v_gene: TRBV10-3
abundance: -
d_gene: -
j_gene: TRBJ1-5

CDR3nt: TGCAGTGCCCTCGGGAGAAGGCCGGGCACAGATACGCAGTATTTT
CDR3aa: CSALGRRPGTDTQYF
v_gene: TRBV20-1
abundance: many
d_gene: -
j_gene: TRBJ2-3

CDR3nt: TGTGCCAGCAGCGGGGGACAGGGTGACTACAATGAGCAGTTCTTC
CDR3aa: CASSGGQGDYNEQFF
v_gene: TRBV5-5
abundance: many
d_gene: TRBD1
j_gene: TRBJ2-1